The 27 T cell receptor beta chains in this list originate from one sample, sequenced in a study of T-cell reconstitution after alpha-beta-depleted transplantation in children. Unique molecular identifiers were used in preparing the TCRbeta library. A single record per CDR3 protein comes from TCRdb applying MiXCR to the PCR reads. Among 610,000 or so distinct CDR3 sequences listed, roughly 30% were seen once. This specimen was PBMCs, taken before TCRalphabeta/CD19-depleted stem cell transplant. All receptors come from a boy under two years old with Wiskott-Aldrich syndrome, due to receive a stem cell transplant.

The chain is built from TRBV9 and TRBJ1-5; D remains unclear. Trimming removed 0 bases at V and 0 bases at J, with 7 bases between. CDR1 is SGDLS and CDR2 is YYNGEE in the germline V gene. The CDR3 is made up of 15 amino acids. CDR3 sequence: CASSVGVYSNQPQHF. Here the CDR3 DNA reads TGTGCCAGCAGCGTAGGGGTTTATAGCAATCAGCCCCAGCATTTT.

This clonotype was recorded a few times. The chain couples TRBV10-3 to TRBJ2-3; 10 positions match TRBD1. Germline CDR1 ENHRY, CDR2 SYGVKD. V dropped 3 bases and J dropped 4; count of bases not matched to a gene: 7. This CDR3 region has 16 residues. CDR3 sequence reads: CAISEYRTGGPDTQYF. CDR3 nucleotide sequence: TGTGCCATCAGTGAATATCGGACAGGGGGGCCAGATACGCAGTATTTT.

This clonotype has only a few counts. The chain is built from TRBV10-2 and TRBJ2-7; 9 positions match TRBD2. Germline V gene lookup returns CDR1 WSHSY and CDR2 SAAADI. The CDR3 contains 13 residues. V was pared by 6 bases and J by 5 bases, with 5 bases of the junction left unmatched. The CDR3 nucleotides are TGCGCCAGCAGCCATAGGACTAGCGACGAGCAGTACTTC. Protein: CASSHRTSDEQYF.

This clonotype turned up a few times. J is TRBJ2-1 and V is TRBV5-1; TRBD2 matches at 8 bases. This CDR3 is 16 amino acids long. The germline CDR1 and CDR2 sequences are SGHRS and YFSETQ. J lost 9 bases, V lost 3 bases, and 14 bases had no gene match. CDR3 in DNA: TGCGCCAGCAGCTCCGGGGGGAAGGCGGGAGGAATTGAGCAGTTCTTC. Translated: CASSSGGKAGGIEQFF. The whole variable domain, remainder taken from reference TRBV5-1 and TRBJ2-1, is KAGVTQTPRYLIKTRGQQVTLSCSPISGHRSVSWYQQTPGQGLQFLFEYFSETQRNKGNFPGRFSGRQFSNSRSEMNVSTLELGDSALYLCASSSGGKAGGIEQFFGPGTRLTVL.

The chain recombines TRBV18 with TRBJ1-3; no definite D call. This CDR3 is 16 amino acids long. CDR1 and CDR2 (germline): KGHSH, LQKENI. V shed 3 bases and J shed 0 bases, with 12 bases lying between them. The CDR3 DNA is TGTGCCAGCTCACCCGGAGTCATCGCCTCTGGAAACACCATATATTTT. Protein: CASSPGVIASGNTIYF.

The chain uses TRBV3-1 and TRBJ2-3; 11 positions match TRBD2. Germline V lookup: CDR1 LGHDT, CDR2 YNNKEL (reference sequence). The CDR3 extends over 15 amino acids. V lost 3 bases, J lost 4 bases, and 3 bases stayed unmatched. The CDR3 nucleotides are TGTGCCAGCAGCCACTTAGCGGGAGGGCCAGATACGCAGTATTTT. It translates to CASSHLAGGPDTQYF.

In its sample, this clonotype was seen a few times. The CDR3 region is CASSIQGQQPQHF. CDR3 in DNA: TGTGCCAGTAGTATCCAAGGGCAACAGCCCCAGCATTTT. V usage is TRBV19 and J usage is TRBJ1-5; D uncertain. CDR1 LNHDA and CDR2 SQIVND come from the germline V gene (reference sequence). Trimming pared 3 bases from V and 7 bases from J, leaving 10 bases between. The CDR3 extends over 13 amino acids.

The genes are TRBV12-3 or TRBV12-4 and TRBJ2-1; 13 bases are a match to TRBD2. This CDR3 is 14 amino acids long. Losses at the gene ends were 6 bases for V and 9 bases for J; bases not matched to a gene: 5. The CDR3 bases are TGTGCCAGCAGGCGACTAGCGGGAGGCTTTGAGCAGTTCTTC. Amino acid sequence: CASRRLAGGFEQFF.

Points on this clonotype: Since the CDR3 does not end with the conserved phenylalanine or tryptophan, this likely comes from a read error. The DNA of the CDR3 is TGCAGTGCTACCGGGTTGGATCAGCCCCAGCATTCT. Translating it yields CSATGLDQPQHS. The rearrangement uses TRBV20-1 and TRBJ1-5; no clear D. The germline gives CDR1 DFQATT, CDR2 SNEGSKA (reference sequence). This CDR3 comprises 12 residues. With 4 bases removed from V and 5 bases from J, the gap between germline ends came to 9 bases.

This clonotype was found a few times. The rearrangement joins TRBV10-3 to TRBJ2-1, with 7 bases lining up with TRBD2. With V trimmed by 5 bases and J by 8 bases, 15 bases remained unmatched. This CDR3 contains 16 residues. Germline V CDR1 and CDR2: ENHRY, SYGVKD. The CDR3 loop is CAISRSSGNKRDEQFF. CDR3 nucleotide sequence: TGTGCCATCAGTAGATCTAGCGGAAATAAGAGGGATGAGCAGTTCTTC.

This clonotype occurred a few times. The chain employs TRBV5-1 and TRBJ2-2; D tentatively fits TRBD1 or TRBD2 (5 bases each). Germline V gene sequence: CDR1 SGHRS, CDR2 YFSETQ. The CDR3 runs to 15 residues. V lost 0 bases and J lost 2, with 8 bases in between. The CDR3 DNA sequence: TGCGCCAGCAGCTTGGAGGGACCTAACACCGGGGAGCTGTTTTTT. This translates into CASSLEGPNTGELFF.

This chain connects TRBV6-1 to TRBJ2-2; 13 bases are shared with TRBD2. CDR1 MNHNS and CDR2 SASEGT come from the germline V gene. This CDR3 spans 16 amino acids. The junction had 8 bases not matched to a gene; V was cut back by 4 bases and J by 9 bases. The CDR3 nucleotides read TGTGCCAGCAGTGGGAGGACTAGCGGGGGCCTCCGGGAGCTGTTTTTT. Its translation: CASSGRTSGGLRELFF.

V gene TRBV12-3 or TRBV12-4 combines with J gene TRBJ2-7; D is undetermined. V was clipped by 3 bases and J by 3 bases, with 6 bases between them. The CDR3 sequence is 12 residues long. This CDR3 reads CASSFSVYEQYF. In DNA form, the CDR3 reads TGTGCCAGCAGTTTTTCGGTCTACGAGCAGTACTTC.

The rearrangement links TRBV27 to TRBJ1-6; TRBD1 matches 9 bases. With 5 bases clipped from V and 6 bases from J, the junction kept 8 bases outside the gene matches. The CDR3 is 16 amino acids. Germline V gene sequence: CDR1 MNHEY, CDR2 SMNVEV (reference sequence). The CDR3 DNA sequence: TGTGCCAGCAGTAACAGGGGGCCCTTCGCTAATTCACCCCTCCACTTT. It translates to CASSNRGPFANSPLHF.

This clonotype was seen only a few times. This chain links TRBV28 with TRBJ2-7; 10 bases agree with TRBD1. The junction had 10 bases not matched to a gene; V was cut back by 6 bases and J by 2 bases. The CDR3 extends over 16 amino acids. Germline-derived CDR1 and CDR2 are MDHEN and SYDVKM. CDR3 sequence reads: CASRGLLGTGAYEQYF. In nucleotides, the CDR3 is TGTGCCAGCAGGGGTTTATTAGGGACAGGGGCCTACGAGCAGTACTTC.

The chain carries TRBV6-5 and TRBJ2-5, with TRBD1 matching over 8 bases. The trim removed 1 base at V and 5 bases at J, leaving 0 bases unmatched. Germline CDR1 and CDR2: MNHEY and SVGAGI. The length of the CDR3 is 13 residues. CDR3 region: CASSYYRGETQYF. The CDR3 coding sequence is TGTGCCAGCAGTTACTACAGGGGGGAGACCCAGTACTTC.

The rearrangement links TRBV27 to TRBJ2-1; 11 nucleotides align to TRBD2. Germline values: CDR1 MNHEY, CDR2 SMNVEV (reference sequence). CDR3 length: 18 amino acids. With V trimmed by 7 bases and J by 0 bases, 11 bases remained unmatched. The CDR3 sequence is CASTLRGTSGRSYNEQFF. The CDR3 DNA follows: TGTGCCAGCACCCTCAGGGGGACTAGCGGTCGCTCCTACAATGAGCAGTTCTTC.

This clonotype has ten or more counts. The chain joins TRBV7-2 to TRBJ2-1; D is unresolved. The V and J ends lost 6 bases and 3 bases respectively, with 15 bases between them. Germline CDR1 SGHTA, CDR2 FQGNSA. The CDR3 totals 15 residues. CDR3 sequence: CASRTHQVGYNEQFF. The CDR3 coding sequence is TGTGCCAGCAGGACACATCAGGTGGGCTACAATGAGCAGTTCTTC.

The chain recombines TRBV15 with TRBJ2-3; D could derive from TRBD1 or TRBD2 (5 bases each). Looked up from germline, CDR1 is LNHNV and CDR2 is YYDKDF (reference sequence). V was trimmed by 4 bases and J by 7 bases, leaving 15 bases between them. The CDR3 runs 14 residues. The CDR3 reads CATSTHGAGNTQYF. CDR3 coding DNA: TGTGCCACCAGCACCCACGGGGCAGGGAATACGCAGTATTTT.

This chain connects TRBV20-1 to TRBJ2-3, with TRBD2 identical over 14 bases. The CDR3 loop spans 17 amino acids. V trimming: 4 bases; J trimming: 0 bases; junction bases outside the gene matches: 6. Germline assignment: CDR1 DFQATT and CDR2 SNEGSKA (reference sequence). In nucleotides, the CDR3 is TGCAGTGCTACCTTGGGACTAGCGGGAGTAAGCACAGATACGCAGTATTTT. Amino acid sequence: CSATLGLAGVSTDTQYF.

V usage is TRBV20-1 and J usage is TRBJ1-6; D is unresolved. CDR1 and CDR2 (germline): DFQATT, SNEGSKA (reference sequence). The CDR3 is made up of 12 amino acids. The ends were cut back, 3 bases at V and 8 bases at J, with 8 bases in the middle. As DNA, the CDR3 is TGCAGTGCTAGCAGATCGGATTCACCCCTCCACTTT. Amino acid sequence: CSASRSDSPLHF.

This clonotype has just a few counts. This chain connects TRBV6-5 to TRBJ2-1; 10 bases fit TRBD2. V lost 4 bases and J lost 9; bases outside the gene matches: 6. CDR3 length: 14 amino acids. Per germline, CDR1 MNHEY and CDR2 SVGAGI. The CDR3 reads CASSSSGTSAEQFF. The CDR3 nucleotides read TGTGCCAGCAGTTCCTCCGGGACTAGCGCTGAGCAGTTCTTC.

This clonotype was observed a handful of times. The chain links TRBV7-9 to TRBJ1-2, with D tentatively TRBD1 (5 bases). With 5 bases removed from V and 0 bases from J, the gap between germline ends came to 10 bases. The CDR3 runs 14 residues. Germline CDR1 is SEHNR and CDR2 is FQNEAQ (reference sequence). This CDR3 reads CASSPDSSNYGYTF. DNA of the CDR3: TGTGCCAGCAGCCCTGACAGCTCTAACTATGGCTACACCTTC.

In its sample, this clonotype was seen a few times. The chain combines TRBV5-8 with TRBJ2-7, with D tentatively TRBD1 or TRBD2 (5 bases each). The CDR3 spans 16 residues. V lost 4 bases and J lost 2, with 19 bases in between. Germline CDR1 SGHTS, CDR2 YDEGEE. The DNA for the CDR3 is TGTGCCAGCAGCCTAACCGACGGGACGGGAACCTACGAGCAGTACTTC. Amino acid sequence: CASSLTDGTGTYEQYF.

This clonotype appeared a few times. The rearrangement uses TRBV24-1 and TRBJ1-1, with 9 positions matching TRBD1. Germline V lookup: CDR1 KGHDR, CDR2 SFDVKD. The V gene end was trimmed by 2 bases and the J gene end by 6 bases; junction bases not matched to a gene: 6. The CDR3 covers 15 residues. CDR3 loop: CATSDSRTGVAEAFF. The CDR3 nucleotides are TGTGCCACCAGTGATTCCCGGACAGGGGTGGCTGAAGCTTTCTTT.

This clonotype was picked up a small number of times. V is TRBV28 and J is TRBJ2-1; the D is unclear. From germline, CDR1 is MDHEN and CDR2 SYDVKM. The CDR3 spans 12 residues. V lost 1 base to trimming and J lost 8 bases, with 6 bases between them. The CDR3 is CASSLLHDEQFF. The CDR3 region has the DNA TGTGCCAGCAGTTTATTACATGATGAGCAGTTCTTC.

This chain uses TRBV24-1 with TRBJ2-2; no firm D call. V lost 4 bases and J 1 base, leaving 15 bases between the germline ends. CDR1 is KGHDR and CDR2 is SFDVKD in the germline V gene. CDR3 length: 17 amino acids. CDR3 residues: CATSERAGKWNTGELFF. The CDR3, as DNA: TGTGCCACCAGTGAACGGGCTGGGAAATGGAACACCGGGGAGCTGTTTTTT.